A selection of T cell receptor beta chains follows, all from one sample in a study of response to subunit inactivated influenza vaccine. TCRdb redid the calling of the RT-PCR reads with MiXCR, one entry per CDR3 protein. The repertoire consists of over 400,000 distinct CDR3 sequences, with about an eighth occurring once and the leading ten covering roughly 13%. The sample here was PBMCs from blood, taken more than 35 days after vaccination. These receptors originate from a man between 50 and 59 years old who received an inactivated influenza vaccine. Each CDR3 is given with its conserved first and last residue. The D gene is left open where the match is weak. Clone size, where shown, is once, few, many, or a class for clones that have expanded.

clone size: many; J gene: TRBJ2-2; V gene: TRBV5-1; D gene: -; CDR3 DNA: TGCGCCAGCAGCCCACAAGGGGCCGGGGAGCTGTTTTTT; CDR3 protein: CASSPQGAGELFF
clone size: many; J gene: TRBJ2-3; V gene: TRBV7-2; D gene: TRBD2; CDR3 DNA: TGTGCCAGCAGCTTAGTGAGCGGGGCGGGAGAAGATACGCAGTATTTT; CDR3 protein: CASSLVSGAGEDTQYF
clone size: few; J gene: TRBJ2-6; V gene: TRBV7-6; D gene: TRBD1; CDR3 DNA: TGTGCCAGCAGCCCCTGGGGGACAGGGGGTTTCTCTGGGGCCAACGTCCTGACTTTC; CDR3 protein: CASSPWGTGGFSGANVLTF
clone size: few; J gene: TRBJ2-6; V gene: TRBV11-2; D gene: -; CDR3 DNA: TGTGCCAGCAGCTCCCCCGATGGCAGCTGGGCCAACGTCCTGACTTTC; CDR3 protein: CASSSPDGSWANVLTF
clone size: few; J gene: TRBJ1-6; V gene: TRBV20-1; D gene: -; CDR3 DNA: TGCAGTGCTAGAGATCGGGCAGACAATTCACCCCTCCACTTT; CDR3 protein: CSARDRADNSPLHF
clone size: -; J gene: TRBJ2-3; V gene: TRBV7-3; D gene: TRBD1; CDR3 DNA: TGTGCCAGCGGACAGGGAAGGGCAGATACGCAGTATTTT; CDR3 protein: CASGQGRADTQYF
clone size: many; J gene: TRBJ2-2; V gene: TRBV5-5; D gene: -; CDR3 DNA: TGTGCCAGCAGCTTGCGGAAACTCTTAGGGGAGCTGTTTTTT; CDR3 protein: CASSLRKLLGELFF
clone size: -; J gene: TRBJ1-6; V gene: TRBV5-1; D gene: TRBD1; CDR3 DNA: TGCGCCAGCAGCTCGGACAGGGTGGCTTCACCCCTCCACTTT; CDR3 protein: CASSSDRVASPLHF
clone size: few; J gene: TRBJ2-1; V gene: TRBV10-3; D gene: TRBD2; CDR3 DNA: TGTGCCACCAGCGGGAGGGGAGATGAGCAGTTCTTC; CDR3 protein: CATSGRGDEQFF
clone size: few; J gene: TRBJ2-5; V gene: TRBV29-1; D gene: TRBD1; CDR3 DNA: TGCAGCGTTGATATTCGGACAGGGGGAGAGACCCAGTACTTC; CDR3 protein: CSVDIRTGGETQYF
clone size: many; J gene: TRBJ2-1; V gene: TRBV4-3; D gene: -; CDR3 DNA: TGCGCCAGCAGCCAAGACTGGAGCTCCTACAATGAGCAGTTCTTC; CDR3 protein: CASSQDWSSYNEQFF
clone size: few; J gene: TRBJ2-3; V gene: TRBV12-3/TRBV12-4; D gene: TRBD1; CDR3 DNA: TGTGCCAGCAGTTTAGGGGGGACAGGGAGGGCAGATACGCAGTATTTT; CDR3 protein: CASSLGGTGRADTQYF
clone size: few; J gene: TRBJ2-7; V gene: TRBV6-2/TRBV6-3; D gene: -; CDR3 DNA: TGTGCCAGCAGTTACGAGGACTACCTGACCGACGAGCAGTACTTC; CDR3 protein: CASSYEDYLTDEQYF
clone size: few; J gene: TRBJ2-3; V gene: TRBV11-1; D gene: TRBD2; CDR3 DNA: TGTGCCAGCAGCCCAAGCCTAGCGGGAGGGCCCGGGGCAGATACGCAGTATTTT; CDR3 protein: CASSPSLAGGPGADTQYF
clone size: few; J gene: TRBJ2-1; V gene: TRBV4-3; D gene: TRBD1; CDR3 DNA: TGCGCCAGCAGCCAAGGGGACAGGGACGTGAATGAGCAGTTCTTC; CDR3 protein: CASSQGDRDVNEQFF
clone size: -; J gene: TRBJ2-1; V gene: TRBV12-3/TRBV12-4; D gene: -; CDR3 DNA: TGTGCCAGCAGTTTAGCAAGGGGGAGCGGCTCCTACAATGAGCAGTTCTTC; CDR3 protein: CASSLARGSGSYNEQFF
clone size: few; J gene: TRBJ2-3; V gene: TRBV29-1; D gene: -; CDR3 DNA: TGCAGCGGGGGTGACTGGGGCACAGATACGCAGTATTTT; CDR3 protein: CSGGDWGTDTQYF
clone size: -; J gene: TRBJ2-7; V gene: TRBV18; D gene: TRBD2; CDR3 DNA: TGTGCCAGCTCACGAGCCAGCGGGAGGCCCTCCTACGAGCAGTACTTC; CDR3 protein: CASSRASGRPSYEQYF
clone size: few; J gene: TRBJ2-3; V gene: TRBV7-2; D gene: TRBD2; CDR3 DNA: TGTGCCAGCAGCTCCGGGGCTAGCGGGATTGGTACGCAGTATTTT; CDR3 protein: CASSSGASGIGTQYF
clone size: few; J gene: TRBJ1-4; V gene: TRBV28; D gene: TRBD1; CDR3 DNA: TGTGCCACCTACCCCGGGACAGAGCCCGAAAAACTGTTTTTT; CDR3 protein: CATYPGTEPEKLFF
clone size: -; J gene: TRBJ2-2; V gene: TRBV7-2; D gene: -; CDR3 DNA: TGTGCCAGCCCTCCAGAAGGGCGTTATACTGGGGAGCTGTTTTTT; CDR3 protein: CASPPEGRYTGELFF
clone size: -; J gene: TRBJ1-2; V gene: TRBV24-1; D gene: -; CDR3 DNA: TGTGCCACCAGTGTGGGAAACGACTATGGCTACACCTTC; CDR3 protein: CATSVGNDYGYTF
clone size: few; J gene: TRBJ2-7; V gene: TRBV20-1; D gene: -; CDR3 DNA: TGCAGTGCTAGAGATCCCCGGGGCGGGAACTCCTACGAGCAGTACTTC; CDR3 protein: CSARDPRGGNSYEQYF
clone size: -; J gene: TRBJ2-1; V gene: TRBV10-3; D gene: -; CDR3 DNA: TGTGCCATCAGTGAGTCGGGGGTTCGTGAGCAGTTCTTC; CDR3 protein: CAISESGVREQFF
clone size: many; J gene: TRBJ2-3; V gene: TRBV5-6; D gene: -; CDR3 DNA: TGTGCCAGCAGCTTGGACCTATCTACAGATACGCAGTATTTT; CDR3 protein: CASSLDLSTDTQYF
clone size: many; J gene: TRBJ1-1; V gene: TRBV15; D gene: -; CDR3 DNA: TGTGCCACCCACCGGGACCGATACACTGAAGCTTTCTTT; CDR3 protein: CATHRDRYTEAFF
clone size: few; J gene: TRBJ1-2; V gene: TRBV28; D gene: -; CDR3 DNA: TGTGCCAGCAGTACACCAGACCCGACCGGGACAATTAACTATGGCTACACCTTC; CDR3 protein: CASSTPDPTGTINYGYTF
clone size: few; J gene: TRBJ2-1; V gene: TRBV5-1; D gene: -; CDR3 DNA: TGCGCCAGCAGCTTGGAGCTGAGCTCCTACAATGAGCAGTTCTTC; CDR3 protein: CASSLELSSYNEQFF
clone size: few; J gene: TRBJ1-3; V gene: TRBV7-2; D gene: -; CDR3 DNA: TGTGCCAGCAGCCCCCAGGGTTTTCCTGGAAACACCATATATTTT; CDR3 protein: CASSPQGFPGNTIYF